The rows below give T cell receptor beta chains drawn from one sample of a study of cytomegalovirus exposure and HLA in healthy donors. Sequencing was performed with immunoSEQ multiplex PCR; in TCRdb, only in-frame clones are kept and a portion is missing. This table holds about 120,000 clones, 8% to 10% found once. Specimen: PBMCs. These receptors were taken from a man under 40 in good health and CMV-seronegative. The CDR3 runs from the conserved cysteine through the conserved F or W. A D gene is named only where the DNA matches it firmly. For some rows the clone size is stated as once, few or many, or as a class when expanded; others skip it.

j_call v_call d_call clone_size cdr3_aa cdr3_nt
TRBJ2-7 TRBV5-5 . . CASSLEYYEQYF TGTGCCAGCAGCTTGGAATACTACGAGCAGTACTTC
TRBJ2-5 TRBV7-9 TRBD2 few CASSGIAGGEETQYF TGTGCCAGCAGCGGAATAGCGGGAGGAGAAGAGACCCAGTACTTC
TRBJ2-2 TRBV4-2 . . CASRRADYNTGELFF TGTGCCAGCAGGCGAGCGGATTACAACACCGGGGAGCTGTTTTTT
TRBJ1-2 TRBV5-6 . few CASSFRGAGYGYTF TGTGCCAGCAGCTTTCGGGGGGCTGGCTATGGCTACACCTTC
TRBJ2-1 TRBV10-1 TRBD2 . CASSETSGSSYNEQFF TGCGCCAGCAGTGAGACTAGCGGGAGCTCCTACAATGAGCAGTTCTTC
TRBJ1-4 TRBV6-1 . . CASRWYRGFREKLFF TGTGCCAGCAGATGGTATCGGGGGTTTAGGGAAAAACTGTTTTTT
TRBJ1-3 TRBV6-1 TRBD1 few CASSGQGGNTIYF TGTGCCAGCAGTGGACAGGGAGGAAACACCATATATTTT
TRBJ2-3 TRBV5-1 TRBD2 . CASSLVASGRTDTQYF TGCGCCAGCAGCTTGGTGGCTAGCGGGAGAACAGATACGCAGTATTTT
TRBJ2-7 TRBV5-5 TRBD1 . CASSLLFQDRGYEQYF TGTGCCAGCAGCTTGCTTTTTCAGGACAGGGGCTACGAGCAGTACTTC
TRBJ2-3 TRBV27 TRBD1 . CASSLDRGWQYF TGTGCCAGCAGTTTAGACAGGGGTTGGCAGTATTTT
TRBJ2-1 TRBV11-1 TRBD1 . CASSLYRGIEQFF TGTGCCAGCAGCTTGTACAGGGGGATTGAGCAGTTCTTC
TRBJ1-1 TRBV28 TRBD1 few CASSLAGQRNTEAFF TGTGCCAGCAGTTTAGCGGGACAGAGGAACACTGAAGCTTTCTTT
TRBJ2-7 TRBV5-4 . . CASSVGLDETYEQYF TGTGCCAGCAGCGTTGGACTCGACGAAACCTACGAGCAGTACTTC
TRBJ1-4 TRBV21-1 . few CASSKLQGLNEKLFF TGTGCCAGCAGCAAGCTTCAGGGCCTTAATGAAAAACTGTTTTTT
TRBJ2-3 TRBV4-2 TRBD2 few CASSVGRLAGFTDTQYF TGTGCCAGCAGCGTTGGAAGACTAGCGGGGTTCACAGATACGCAGTATTTT
TRBJ2-5 TRBV4-3 . few CASSSDGLSRETQYF TGCGCCAGCAGCAGTGATGGTTTGAGTAGAGAGACCCAGTACTTC
TRBJ1-4 TRBV10-1 TRBD1 . CASSGDSGTNEKLFF TGCGCCAGCAGTGGGGACAGCGGAACTAATGAAAAACTGTTTTTT
TRBJ1-1 TRBV2 . few CASMRQEPYTEAFF TGTGCCAGCATGAGACAGGAGCCTTACACTGAAGCTTTCTTT
TRBJ2-1 TRBV30 . . CAWSGPSREQFF TGTGCCTGGAGTGGGCCTTCCCGTGAGCAGTTCTTC
TRBJ2-7 TRBV29-1 . few CSVVVQGGYEQYF TGCAGCGTTGTTGTACAGGGCGGATACGAGCAGTACTTC
TRBJ2-5 TRBV7-2 . . CASSLGRVETQYF TGTGCCAGCAGCTTAGGGAGGGTTGAGACCCAGTACTTC
TRBJ2-6 TRBV28 . . CASSTNPGTGANVLTF TGTGCCAGCAGTACAAACCCAGGGACTGGGGCCAACGTCCTGACTTTC
TRBJ2-5 TRBV7-6 TRBD2 . CASSLVAGGETQYF TGTGCCAGCAGCTTAGTAGCGGGAGGAGAGACCCAGTACTTC
TRBJ2-4 TRBV7-9 . . CASSPKSVHIQYF TGTGCCAGCAGCCCAAAGAGTGTTCACATTCAGTACTTC
TRBJ2-1 TRBV7-9 . . CASSVPQRSAPYNEQFF TGTGCCAGCAGCGTCCCGCAGCGAAGTGCCCCTTACAATGAGCAGTTCTTC
TRBJ2-7 TRBV11-2 TRBD2 . CASSLRGGDEQYF TGTGCCAGCAGCTTAAGGGGAGGGGACGAGCAGTACTTC
TRBJ2-3 TRBV6-5 . . CASKTRWDTQYF TGTGCCAGCAAGACTCGCTGGGATACGCAGTATTTT
TRBJ2-7 TRBV6-1 . . CASSGGAGYITYEQYF TGTGCCAGCAGTGGTGGTGCAGGCTATATTACCTACGAGCAGTACTTC
TRBJ1-1 TRBV4-3 . few CASSRPPPGNTEAFF TGCGCCAGCAGCCGCCCACCCCCAGGGAACACTGAAGCTTTCTTT
TRBJ2-3 TRBV5-4 TRBD1 few CASSLVGGGTDTQYF TGTGCCAGCAGCTTGGTAGGGGGCGGGACAGATACGCAGTATTTT
TRBJ2-1 TRBV19 TRBD2 few CASSPRTSRNEQFF TGTGCCAGTAGTCCCCGGACTAGCCGAAATGAGCAGTTCTTC